These 6 T cell receptor beta chains originate from one sample sequenced in a study of OX40 agonist ivuxolimab in advanced cancers. Clones were read by immunoSEQ multiplex PCR, and TCRdb kept only the in-frame ones, dropping some. Of some 60,000 clones in the sample, about 82% were seen once. Source: CD4+ or CD8+ T cells sorted from blood, taken in a trial of the OX40 agonist ivuxolimab. These TCRs come from an adult with an advanced solid tumor such as melanoma, head and neck, liver or kidney cancer.

The chain links TRBV10-1 to TRBJ2-1; 8 bases align to TRBD2. The V gene end was trimmed by 3 bases and the J gene end by 9 bases; junction bases not matched to a gene: 13. CDR3 length: 16 residues. CDR1 is WNHNN, CDR2 SYGVQD, per germline (reference sequence). DNA of the CDR3: TGCGCCAGCAGTGATAGCGGGATTGCGTTCCGTAGTGAGCAGTTCTTC. Translation gives CASSDSGIAFRSEQFF.

The rearrangement links TRBV15 to TRBJ2-3, with D perhaps matching TRBD1 (5 bases). Germline CDR1 reads LNHNV; CDR2 reads YYDKDF (reference sequence). This CDR3 spans 17 amino acids. V was trimmed by 0 bases and J by 5 bases, leaving 18 bases between them. CDR3 sequence (DNA): TGTGCCACCAGCAGAGAACTTCAGGGTTCAGGGATAGATACGCAGTATTTT. Protein sequence: CATSRELQGSGIDTQYF.

A word on this clone: A read error may account for a junction end that differs from germline. The rearrangement uses TRBV7-7 and TRBJ2-3; no reliable D call. The CDR3 length is 15 residues. Germline V gene sequence: CDR1 SSHAT, CDR2 FNYEAQ (reference sequence). The CDR3 nucleotides are TGTGCTAGCAGCTTTGCCGGCGGAGGCACAGATACGCAGTATTTT. As protein: CASSFAGGGTDTQYF.

This rearrangement joins TRBV5-1 to TRBJ2-1; tentatively, D is TRBD2 (6 bases). The V end was cut by 0 bases, the J end by 0 bases, with 10 bases between. Per the germline V gene, CDR1 is SGHRS and CDR2 is YFSETQ. This CDR3 spans 16 amino acids. The CDR3: CASSLVSGASYNEQFF. The CDR3, as DNA: TGCGCCAGCAGCTTGGTTAGCGGAGCCTCCTACAATGAGCAGTTCTTC.

V usage is TRBV6-1 and J usage is TRBJ2-3, with 7 nucleotides matching TRBD2. Unmatched junction bases numbered 4, after V lost 3 bases and J lost 4 bases. The V gene's germline CDR1 is MNHNS and CDR2 SASEGT. The CDR3 totals 14 residues. CDR3 loop: CASSEGGEADTQYF. CDR3 nucleotide sequence: TGTGCCAGCAGTGAGGGAGGGGAGGCAGATACGCAGTATTTT.

This clone is categorized as medium-sized. The chain links TRBV10-2 to TRBJ2-7, with 7 positions matching TRBD2. Germline assignment: CDR1 WSHSY and CDR2 SAAADI. With 1 base clipped from V and 0 bases from J, the junction kept 6 bases outside the gene matches. The CDR3 extends over 16 amino acids. DNA of the CDR3: TGCGCCAGCAGTGAGTTTACTAGCGAGAGCTCCTACGAGCAGTACTTC. As protein: CASSEFTSESSYEQYF.